These 17 T cell receptor beta chains were sequenced from one sample in a study of T cell changes during pregnancy in multiple sclerosis. Only in-frame clones appear in the TCRdb table, and some are missing; sequencing was by immunoSEQ multiplex PCR. The table includes tens of thousands of clones, roughly 90% detected once. The sample in question was CD4+ T cells from peripheral blood mononuclear cells, obtained before pregnancy. The receptors derive from a female donor with multiple sclerosis, enrolled in a pregnancy study.

This clone has just one count. The chain employs TRBV5-1 and TRBJ1-2, with 7 positions matching TRBD1. This CDR3 has 15 amino acids. Trimming at V came to 0 bases and at J to 7 bases, leaving 9 bases not matched to a gene. Germline values: CDR1 SGHRS, CDR2 YFSETQ. CDR3 coding DNA: TGCGCCAGCAGCTTGGAGACAGGGTGGGGCCCTGGCTACACCTTC. Its protein is CASSLETGWGPGYTF.

This chain uses TRBV10-1 with TRBJ2-2, with D perhaps matching TRBD1 (6 bases). Germline-derived CDR1 and CDR2 are WNHNN and SYGVQD (reference sequence). Trimming stripped 4 bases from V and 7 bases from J, with 13 bases between. This CDR3 comprises 14 residues. The CDR3 protein is CASSGSGANGELFF. CDR3 sequence (DNA): TGCGCCAGCAGTGGGTCAGGGGCGAACGGGGAGCTGTTTTTT.

V is TRBV7-2 and J is TRBJ2-3, with 15 bases fitting TRBD2. V lost 4 bases, J lost 5 bases, and 7 bases stayed unmatched. The CDR3 is 17 residues long. Germline lookup yields CDR1 SGHTA and CDR2 FQGNSA. The CDR3 region has the DNA TGTGCCAGCAGCTGGCCCCGGACTAGCGGGGGGGAAGATACGCAGTATTTT. This translates into CASSWPRTSGGEDTQYF.

The rearrangement joins TRBV5-8 to TRBJ2-3, with TRBD2 matching 13 bases. Looked up from germline, CDR1 is SGHTS and CDR2 is YDEGEE. The CDR3 covers 17 residues. V lost 3 bases and J lost 2; bases outside the gene matches: 6. CDR3 DNA sequence: TGTGCCAGCAGCTCAAGACTAGCGGGGGGATTCACAGATACGCAGTATTTT. Translating it yields CASSSRLAGGFTDTQYF.

The chain carries TRBV11-3 and TRBJ2-1; 9 positions agree with TRBD1. This CDR3 is built from 15 residues. J lost 3 bases, V lost 4 bases, and 4 bases had no gene match. Germline CDR1 SGHNT, CDR2 YENEEA. The CDR3 region is CASSSGTGFYNEQFF. The CDR3 DNA is TGTGCCAGCAGCTCCGGGACAGGGTTCTACAATGAGCAGTTCTTC.

The count of this clone is one. This chain connects TRBV5-4 to TRBJ1-5, with a weak D call TRBD1 (6 bases). In germline, CDR1 is SGHNT, CDR2 YYREEE (reference sequence). The CDR3 sequence is 13 residues long. V lost 0 bases to trimming and J lost 7 bases, with 8 bases between them. The CDR3 DNA follows: TGTGCCAGCAGCTTGGCAGGGGAACAGCCCCAGCATTTT. Translated: CASSLAGEQPQHF.

This clone was detected once. This chain joins TRBV19 and TRBJ2-7; 8 bases map to TRBD2. CDR1 is LNHDA, CDR2 SQIVND, per germline (reference sequence). CDR3 size: 16 residues. The V segment lost 1 base and the J segment 2 bases; nucleotides outside the gene matches: 7. The CDR3 coding sequence is TGTGCCAGTAGTATAGTTGGGACTAGTAGGGCCTACGAGCAGTACTTC. Its protein is CASSIVGTSRAYEQYF. Drawing the rest from reference TRBV19 and TRBJ2-7, the complete variable domain is DGGITQSPKYLFRKEGQNVTLSCEQNLNHDAMYWYRQDPGQGLRLIYYSQIVNDFQKGDIAEGYSVSREKKESFPLTVTSAQKNPTAFYLCASSIVGTSRAYEQYFGPGTRLTVT.

This chain uses TRBV4-3 with TRBJ1-1, with 11 bases matching TRBD1. The germline V gene encodes CDR1 LGHNA and CDR2 YSLEER. CDR3 size: 15 residues. V shed 0 bases, J shed 9 bases, and the junction held 6 bases outside the gene matches. The CDR3: CASSQDGTGGTKAFF. The CDR3 DNA sequence: TGCGCCAGCAGCCAAGACGGGACAGGGGGGACTAAAGCTTTCTTT.

The rearrangement joins TRBV7-3 to TRBJ1-2, with TRBD1 matching over 10 bases. Germline assignment: CDR1 SGHTA and CDR2 FQGTGA. This CDR3 region has 15 residues. Trimming removed 2 bases from V and 2 bases from J; junction bases left unmatched: 2. In DNA form, the CDR3 reads TGTGCCAGCAGCTTAGGGACAGGGGTCAACTATGGCTACACCTTC. It translates to CASSLGTGVNYGYTF.

The J gene is TRBJ2-7, the V gene TRBV2; a weak D match, TRBD2 (5 bases). In germline, CDR1 is SNHLY, CDR2 FYNNEI. The CDR3 spans 14 residues. Trimming stripped 6 bases from V and 0 bases from J, with 12 bases between. The CDR3 bases are TGTGCCAGCAGGAGGGTCCAAAGCTCCTACGAGCAGTACTTC. Translating it yields CASRRVQSSYEQYF.

V and J are TRBV12-5 and TRBJ1-1; 11 bases line up with TRBD1. The V gene's germline CDR1 is LGHNT and CDR2 FRNRAP. With 4 bases clipped from V and 0 bases from J, the junction kept 13 bases outside the gene matches. The CDR3 loop spans 19 amino acids. The CDR3 nucleotides are TGTGCTAGTGGTTCGGCCGGGACAGGGGGTCTACAATTGAACACTGAAGCTTTCTTT. It specifies CASGSAGTGGLQLNTEAFF.

The chain recombines TRBV5-1 with TRBJ2-3; 10 positions match TRBD1. The length of the CDR3 is 15 residues. Losses at the gene ends were 3 bases for V and 2 bases for J; bases not matched to a gene: 3. CDR1 and CDR2 from the germline V gene are SGHRS and YFSETQ. CDR3 DNA sequence: TGCGCCAGCAGCTCCGGGACAGGGGCCACAGATACGCAGTATTTT. Translation gives CASSSGTGATDTQYF. Using reference TRBV5-1 and TRBJ2-3 for the parts outside the CDR3, the full variable domain is KAGVTQTPRYLIKTRGQQVTLSCSPISGHRSVSWYQQTPGQGLQFLFEYFSETQRNKGNFPGRFSGRQFSNSRSEMNVSTLELGDSALYLCASSSGTGATDTQYFGPGTRLTVL.

This clone was seen a single time. The V gene is TRBV6-1, the J gene TRBJ2-7, with 8 bases aligning to TRBD2. V was clipped by 6 bases and J by 7 bases; unmatched bases: 8. The CDR3 spans 13 residues. Germline CDR1 MNHNS, CDR2 SASEGT. This CDR3 reads CASRAGGSLEQYF. In DNA form, the CDR3 reads TGTGCCAGCAGGGCGGGGGGTAGCCTGGAGCAGTACTTC.

The J gene is TRBJ2-7, the V gene TRBV2; D possibly corresponds to TRBD1 (8 bases). The CDR3 sequence is 12 residues long. V was cut by 10 bases and J by 4 bases, with 14 bases left in between. Germline CDR1 is SNHLY and CDR2 is FYNNEI. The CDR3: CAIGQGGYEQYF. Here the CDR3 DNA reads TGTGCCATCGGACAGGGAGGGTACGAGCAGTACTTC.

The chain has TRBV28 and TRBJ2-2; the match to TRBD1 covers 10 bases. Per germline, CDR1 MDHEN and CDR2 SYDVKM. CDR3 length: 14 residues. Trimming removed 5 bases from V and 4 bases from J; junction bases left unmatched: 1. The CDR3: CASSGQGGTGELFF. DNA for the CDR3: TGTGCCAGCAGTGGACAGGGGGGCACCGGGGAGCTGTTTTTT. The complete variable domain, with remaining parts taken from reference TRBV28 and TRBJ2-2, reads DVKVTQSSRYLVKRTGEKVFLECVQDMDHENMFWYRQDPGLGLRLIYFSYDVKMKEKGDIPEGYSVSREKKERFSLILESASTNQTSMYLCASSGQGGTGELFFGEGSRLTVL.

J is TRBJ2-7 and V is TRBV5-5; D unresolved. The CDR3 runs 14 residues. CDR1 is SGHKS and CDR2 is YYEKEE in the germline V gene (reference sequence). V shed 2 bases and J shed 1 base, with 10 bases lying between them. CDR3 DNA sequence: TGTGCCAGCAGCTTAACAACAGATTCCTACGAGCAGTACTTC. Translated, it gives CASSLTTDSYEQYF.

The J gene is TRBJ1-5, the V gene TRBV10-3, with a weak D call TRBD1 (5 bases). The CDR3 is 12 amino acids. Germline lookup yields CDR1 ENHRY and CDR2 SYGVKD. V lost 10 bases, J lost 3 bases, and 10 bases lay in between. The DNA for the CDR3 is TGTGCCACCCGCGGGACCAATCAGCCCCAGCATTTT. Translated, it gives CATRGTNQPQHF.